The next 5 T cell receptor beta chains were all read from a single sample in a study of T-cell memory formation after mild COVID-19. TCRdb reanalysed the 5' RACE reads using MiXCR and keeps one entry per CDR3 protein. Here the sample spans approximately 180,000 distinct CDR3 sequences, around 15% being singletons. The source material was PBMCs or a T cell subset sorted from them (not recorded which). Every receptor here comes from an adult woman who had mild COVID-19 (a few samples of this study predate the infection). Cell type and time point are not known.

This CDR3 is CASTRGDESYEQYF. CDR3 bases: TGCGCCTCCACCCGGGGCGACGAATCCTACGAGCAGTACTTC. This chain joins TRBV5-1 and TRBJ2-7, with D perhaps TRBD1 or TRBD2 (5 bases each). The germline V gene has CDR1 SGHRS and CDR2 YFSETQ. Trimming shortened V by 10 bases and J by 1 base, and 18 bases separated the two germline ends. The CDR3 runs 14 residues.

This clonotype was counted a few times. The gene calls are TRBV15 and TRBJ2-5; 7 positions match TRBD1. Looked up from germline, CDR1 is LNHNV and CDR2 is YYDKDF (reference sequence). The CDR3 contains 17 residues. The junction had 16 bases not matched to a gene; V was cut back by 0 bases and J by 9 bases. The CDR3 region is CATSREVVRQGLGAQYF. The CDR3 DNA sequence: TGTGCCACCAGCAGAGAAGTAGTTCGACAGGGCTTGGGGGCCCAGTACTTC.

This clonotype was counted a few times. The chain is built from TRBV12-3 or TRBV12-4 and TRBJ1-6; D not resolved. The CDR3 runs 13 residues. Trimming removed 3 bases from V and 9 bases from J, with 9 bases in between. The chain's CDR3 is CASSLSQASPLHF. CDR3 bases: TGTGCCAGCAGTTTGTCCCAGGCTTCACCCCTCCACTTT.

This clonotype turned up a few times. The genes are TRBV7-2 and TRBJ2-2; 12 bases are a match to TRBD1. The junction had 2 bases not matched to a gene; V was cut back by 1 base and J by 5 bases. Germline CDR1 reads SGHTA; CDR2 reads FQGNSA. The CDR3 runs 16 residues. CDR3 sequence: CASSLGGQGATGELFF. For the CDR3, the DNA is TGTGCCAGCAGCTTAGGGGGACAGGGGGCAACCGGGGAGCTGTTTTTT.

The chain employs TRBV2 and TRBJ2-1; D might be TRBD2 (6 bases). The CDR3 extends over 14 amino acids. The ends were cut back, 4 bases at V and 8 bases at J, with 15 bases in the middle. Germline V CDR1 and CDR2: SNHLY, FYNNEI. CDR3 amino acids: CASSGLVYIYEQFF. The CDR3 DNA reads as TGTGCCAGCAGTGGACTAGTTTATATCTATGAGCAGTTCTTC.